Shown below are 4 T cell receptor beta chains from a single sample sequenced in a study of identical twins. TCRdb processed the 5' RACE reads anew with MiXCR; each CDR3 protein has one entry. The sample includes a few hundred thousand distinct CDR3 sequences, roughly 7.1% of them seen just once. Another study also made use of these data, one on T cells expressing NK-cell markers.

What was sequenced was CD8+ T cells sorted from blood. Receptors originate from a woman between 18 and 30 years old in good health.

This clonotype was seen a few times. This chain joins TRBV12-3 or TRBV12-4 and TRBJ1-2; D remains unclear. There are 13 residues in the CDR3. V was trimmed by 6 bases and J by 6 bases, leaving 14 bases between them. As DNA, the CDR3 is TGTGCCAGCAGCTTAACCCGGGGTCATGGCTACACCTTC. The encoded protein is CASSLTRGHGYTF.

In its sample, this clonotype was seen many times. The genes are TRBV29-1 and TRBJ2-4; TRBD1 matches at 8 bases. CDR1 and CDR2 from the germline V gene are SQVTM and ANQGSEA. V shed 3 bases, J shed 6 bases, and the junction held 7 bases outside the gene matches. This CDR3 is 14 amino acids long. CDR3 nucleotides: TGCAGCGTTGAGGAGACAGGGGCGGGAAACATTCAGTACTTC. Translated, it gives CSVEETGAGNIQYF.

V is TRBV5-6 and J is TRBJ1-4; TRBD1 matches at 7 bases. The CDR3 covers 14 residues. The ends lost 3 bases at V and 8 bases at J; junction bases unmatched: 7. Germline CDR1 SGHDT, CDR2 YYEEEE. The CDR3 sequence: CASSSGQLVEKLFF. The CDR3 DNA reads TGTGCCAGCAGCTCGGGACAGCTTGTGGAAAAACTGTTTTTT.

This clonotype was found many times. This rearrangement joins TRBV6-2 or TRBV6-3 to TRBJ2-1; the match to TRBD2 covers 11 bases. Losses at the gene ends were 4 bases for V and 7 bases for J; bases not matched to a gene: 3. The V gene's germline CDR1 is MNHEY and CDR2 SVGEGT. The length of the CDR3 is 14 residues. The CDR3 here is CASSSSSGRNEQFF. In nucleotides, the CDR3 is TGTGCCAGCAGTTCTTCTAGCGGGAGGAATGAGCAGTTCTTC.